This TCR beta chain was obtained from a study of T cell clonotyping in hematopoietic cell transplantation (dated by TCRdb to about 2021). Regarding the complete study: The study collected more than 120 blood samples from some 35 consecutive transplant recipients and their related donors. Recruitment of patients was conducted between 2015 and January 2017, and follow-up was continued until late 2020 or death. What the work shows at the level of the full study, not this receptor alone: Sample size was limited, and cells were not sorted, so CD4 and CD8 repertoire contributions could not be separated. Broader TCR repertoire diversity after transplant was predicted by Inverse Simpson Index values from donors and from recipients before transplant. Recipient repertoires showed only a small fraction of overlap with donor repertoires, and over 97% appeared de novo at the given depth. A decrease in recipient TCR diversity was observed after transplant, and a progressive increase in pathologically expanded clonotypes was seen from day 30 to day 180.

Per the publication, the time point label means: 30 days after allo-HCT. Recipient blood was collected about 28 days before transplant and at days 30, 100 and 180 after transplant. Nuclei Lysis Solution was used to extract genomic DNA from fresh or cryopreserved unfractionated peripheral blood mononuclear cells. The germline V gene gives CDR1 as MGHRA and CDR2 as YSYEKL. Spanning cysteine to phenylalanine, the CDR3 consists of 14 amino acids. The CDR3 DNA has 42 bases and is translated from base 1. V and J are truncated by 0 bases and 3 bases respectively, leaving an intervening sequence of 9 bases. With respect to this clone: Its antigen remains unidentified. No quality values exist for individual bases; no much larger clone is one base distant.

With the immunoSEQ assay, which is a bias-controlled multiplex PCR relying on V- and J-specific primers, TCR beta CDR3 regions were amplified from genomic DNA. In a second PCR step, the CDR3 amplicons were tagged with a proprietary barcode plus Illumina adapter sequences. An Illumina MiSeq instrument was used for sequencing of the CDR3 libraries. In the paper's pipeline: Export and quality control were performed with immunoSEQ Analyzer 3.0, and downstream analyses were performed with R Bioconductor and Immunarch. Repertoire metrics were calculated using only productive rearrangements within the normalized downsampled data set. Pathologically expanded clonotypes were defined as those larger than 5 templates in the normalized cohort. The Inverse Simpson Index was used to measure repertoire diversity. CMV-specificity analyses were carried out on the non-normalized data set to capture all clonotypes. Held by TCRdb, this immuneACCESS table contains in-frame sequences only and omits some clones. Under half of the omission traces to an unresolved V gene where checked; the cause of the rest is unknown. V and J calls and clone size are given by that table; D and trimming were obtained from the DNA. Across this sample there are 3,500 to 4,500 clones, with just under 95% seen only once. The ten largest make up around 0.92% of the sample.

This TCR was recovered from a male patient between 45 and 59 years old who had an allogeneic stem cell transplant from a related donor, so the T cells may come from the graft donor. Some clones in this sample may be carry-over from other donors' samples. The input for sequencing was PBMCs, taken 30 days after allogeneic stem cell transplant. The chain is assembled from TRBV4-1 and TRBJ2-7; the D call is possibly TRBD1 or TRBD2, each sharing 5 bases. The CDR3 reads as follows: CASSQDPGGYEQYF. The DNA reads TGCGCCAGCAGCCAAGATCCTGGGGGCTACGAGCAGTACTTC.